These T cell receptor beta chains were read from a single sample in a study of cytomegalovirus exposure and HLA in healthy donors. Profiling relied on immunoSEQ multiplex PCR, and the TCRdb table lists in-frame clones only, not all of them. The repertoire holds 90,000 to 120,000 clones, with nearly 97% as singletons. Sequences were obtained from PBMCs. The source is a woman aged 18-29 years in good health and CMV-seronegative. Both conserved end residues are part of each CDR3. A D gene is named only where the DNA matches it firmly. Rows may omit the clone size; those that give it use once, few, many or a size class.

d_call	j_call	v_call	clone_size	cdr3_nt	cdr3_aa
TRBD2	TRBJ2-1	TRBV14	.	TGTGCCAGCAGCCAACTTACTAGCGGCTACAATGAGCAGTTCTTC	CASSQLTSGYNEQFF
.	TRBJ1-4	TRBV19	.	TGTGCCAGTACGCCAGGGTATGAAAAACTGTTTTTT	CASTPGYEKLFF
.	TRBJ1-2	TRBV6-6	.	TGTGCCAGCAGTTACTTTGACAGTTCCGATGGCTACACCTTC	CASSYFDSSDGYTF
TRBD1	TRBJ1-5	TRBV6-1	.	TGTGCCACCGACGACAGGGGCGGACAGCCCCAGCATTTT	CATDDRGGQPQHF
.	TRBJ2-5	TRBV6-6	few	TGTGCCAGCAGCGGGAGACGCCAAGAGACCCAGTACTTC	CASSGRRQETQYF
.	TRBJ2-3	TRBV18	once	TGTGCCAGCTCACCGCAAGGGGGTTCCACAGATACGCAGTATTTT	CASSPQGGSTDTQYF
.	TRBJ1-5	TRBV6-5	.	TGTGCCAGCAGTTACGGGTGGCCAGGGGACAATCAGCCCCAGCATTTT	CASSYGWPGDNQPQHF
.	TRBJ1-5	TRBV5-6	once	TGTGCCAGCAGCTTGTTTTTCAGGCCCCAGCCCCAGCATTTT	CASSLFFRPQPQHF
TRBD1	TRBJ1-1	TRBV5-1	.	TGCGCCAGCAGCTTGGTGGGACAGGGGGCCACTGAAGCTTTCTTT	CASSLVGQGATEAFF
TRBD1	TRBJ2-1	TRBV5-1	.	TGCGCCAGCAGCCAGGATGACAGGGTCGATTGGTACAATGAGCAGTTCTTC	CASSQDDRVDWYNEQFF
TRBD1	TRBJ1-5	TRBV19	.	TGTGCCAGTAGTATAGGACAGGGGATGAATCAGCCCCAGCATTTT	CASSIGQGMNQPQHF
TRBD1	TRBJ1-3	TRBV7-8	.	TGTGCCAGCAGCCCCGGACAGGGCGGAAACACCATATATTTT	CASSPGQGGNTIYF